This T cell receptor beta chain was sequenced for a study of T cells in Graves' hyperthyroidism and ophthalmopathy. About this clonotype itself: At one boundary the junction diverges from the germline segment, which might be a read error.

CDR1 SEHNR and CDR2 FQNEAQ come from the germline V gene (reference sequence). The CDR3 is 18 residues long. What was amplified from RNA transcripts were TCR beta CDR3 regions. The HTBI primer set drove a first-round RT-PCR of the TCR CDR3. MiXCR, run by TCRdb on the multiplex PCR reads, gives a single entry per CDR3 protein. The sample has approximately 700,000 distinct CDR3 sequences, over 15% seen once. Sequencing was done on a sample of blood. The source is a young man with Graves' hyperthyroidism. This chain uses TRBV7-9 with TRBJ2-1; TRBD1 might be the D (6 bases). For the CDR3, the DNA is TGTGCCAGCAGCTTAGTAGATTACGGACAGAAAATGTTCAATGAGCGGTTCTTC. It codes for CASSLVDYGQKMFNERFF.